These T cell receptor beta chains were read from a single sample in a study of cytomegalovirus exposure and HLA in healthy donors. Only in-frame clones appear in the TCRdb table, and some are missing; sequencing was by immunoSEQ multiplex PCR. The repertoire holds roughly 200,000 clones, with more than 75% as singletons. Material for sequencing was PBMCs. These receptors came from a woman in her twenties or thirties in good health and CMV-seropositive. CDR3s include the opening cysteine and the closing phenylalanine or tryptophan. D genes are given only for firm matches. Not all rows give a size; the values are once, few, many and, for expanded clones, a class.

CDR3 | DNA | size | D | J | V
CASSGDRVDYEQYF | TGTGCCAGCAGTGGGGACAGAGTAGACTACGAGCAGTACTTC | - | TRBD1 | TRBJ2-7 | TRBV2
CASSERRGAYNSPLHF | TGTGCCAGCAGTGAGCGAAGAGGTGCCTATAATTCCCCCCTCCACTTT | - | - | TRBJ1-6 | TRBV2
CSSSLGGGRGRANYGYTF | TGTTCCAGCAGCTTAGGAGGTGGCAGGGGACGGGCTAACTATGGCTACACCTTC | - | - | TRBJ1-2 | TRBV7-9
CASSLMTRDRGNTIYF | TGTGCCAGCAGCTTAATGACTCGGGACAGAGGAAACACCATATATTTT | - | TRBD1 | TRBJ1-3 | TRBV11-2
CASSLGGNSNQPQHF | TGTGCCAGCAGTTTAGGGGGGAATAGCAATCAGCCCCAGCATTTT | - | - | TRBJ1-5 | TRBV28
CASSPGQGNTEAFF | TGTGCCAGCTCACCGGGACAGGGGAACACTGAAGCTTTCTTT | few | TRBD1 | TRBJ1-1 | TRBV18
CASSVQGTLGETQYF | TGTGCCAGCAGCGTACAAGGGACATTGGGGGAGACCCAGTACTTC | - | - | TRBJ2-5 | TRBV5-6
CASSEIQGSYTF | TGTGCCAGCAGTGAGATCCAGGGTAGCTACACCTTC | - | - | TRBJ1-2 | TRBV2
CASSGLTSPTLEQFF | TGTGCCAGCAGTGGACTGACTAGCCCCACCTTAGAGCAGTTCTTC | few | TRBD2 | TRBJ2-1 | TRBV2
CAWSTGTGANEQFF | TGTGCCTGGAGTACCGGGACAGGGGCCAATGAGCAGTTCTTC | - | TRBD1 | TRBJ2-1 | TRBV30
CAWSGVEFPATDTQYF | TGTGCCTGGAGTGGCGTGGAGTTTCCCGCCACAGATACGCAGTATTTT | - | - | TRBJ2-3 | TRBV30
CASSEIAGAYEQYF | TGTGCCAGCAGTGAAATAGCGGGAGCCTACGAGCAGTACTTC | - | TRBD2 | TRBJ2-7 | TRBV6-1
CASSLWGGLGTPGNQPQHF | TGTGCCAGCAGTTTATGGGGAGGGCTGGGAACCCCTGGGAATCAGCCCCAGCATTTT | - | - | TRBJ1-5 | TRBV28
CASSRGLAGSNEQFF | TGTGCCAGCAGCCGGGGACTAGCGGGAAGTAATGAGCAGTTCTTC | - | TRBD2 | TRBJ2-1 | TRBV7-2
CAWSGLNSPLHF | TGTGCCTGGAGCGGACTTAATTCACCCCTCCACTTT | few | - | TRBJ1-6 | TRBV30
CASSLAGRGQRSGNTIYF | TGTGCCAGCAGCTTAGCGGGGCGGGGACAGCGCTCTGGAAACACCATATATTTT | - | TRBD1 | TRBJ1-3 | TRBV13
CASSPGLAGKWETQYF | TGTGCCAGCAGCCCTGGACTAGCGGGAAAATGGGAGACCCAGTACTTC | - | TRBD2 | TRBJ2-5 | TRBV13
CASSSYRGRIHSPLHF | TGTGCCAGCAGCTCTTACAGGGGGCGAATTCATTCACCCCTCCACTTT | - | TRBD1 | TRBJ1-6 | TRBV11-2
CASSVALGGSYEQYF | TGTGCCAGCAGCGTAGCTCTGGGAGGCTCCTACGAGCAGTACTTC | - | - | TRBJ2-7 | TRBV9
CASSQRIMPGGSLGDTQYF | TGCGCCAGCAGCCAACGTATTATGCCGGGGGGCTCCCTGGGAGATACGCAGTATTTT | - | - | TRBJ2-3 | TRBV4-3
CASRASGGQPQHF | TGCGCCAGCAGAGCCTCAGGGGGTCAGCCCCAGCATTTT | - | TRBD1 | TRBJ1-5 | TRBV4-1
CASSLLSAVNNSPLHF | TGTGCCAGCAGTTTACTCAGCGCCGTTAATAATTCACCCCTCCACTTT | - | - | TRBJ1-6 | TRBV28
CASSRGTGGEYEQYF | TGTGCCAGCAGTCGTGGGACAGGGGGCGAATACGAGCAGTACTTC | - | TRBD1 | TRBJ2-7 | TRBV5-6
CASSTPGQGIGYTF | TGTGCCAGCAGCACCCCCGGACAGGGTATTGGCTACACCTTC | few | TRBD1 | TRBJ1-2 | TRBV7-9
CASSLGLAGDTYEQYF | TGTGCCAGCAGCTTAGGACTAGCGGGAGACACCTACGAGCAGTACTTC | - | TRBD2 | TRBJ2-7 | TRBV7-8
CASGRDYRYEQYF | TGCGCCAGCGGGCGGGATTATAGATACGAGCAGTACTTC | - | - | TRBJ2-7 | TRBV10-2
CASSEGSDYSYEQYF | TGTGCCAGCAGTGAAGGTTCGGACTACTCCTACGAGCAGTACTTC | - | - | TRBJ2-7 | TRBV6-1